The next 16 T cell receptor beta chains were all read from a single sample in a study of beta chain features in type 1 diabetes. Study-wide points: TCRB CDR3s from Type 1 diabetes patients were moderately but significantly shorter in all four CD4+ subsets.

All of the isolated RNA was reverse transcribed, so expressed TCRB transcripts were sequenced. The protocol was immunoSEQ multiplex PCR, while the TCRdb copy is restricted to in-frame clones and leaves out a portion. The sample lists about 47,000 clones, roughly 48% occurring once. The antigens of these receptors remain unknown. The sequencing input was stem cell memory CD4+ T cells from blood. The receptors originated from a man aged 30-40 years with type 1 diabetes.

Here the CDR3 DNA reads TGTGCCAGCAGTTACCCCACAGTCCATGGCTACACCTTC. Protein product: CASSYPTVHGYTF. V usage is TRBV28 and J usage is TRBJ1-2; D unclear. The CDR3 has 13 amino acids. Per germline, CDR1 MDHEN and CDR2 SYDVKM. V gave up 4 bases and J gave up 6 bases, with 12 bases separating them.

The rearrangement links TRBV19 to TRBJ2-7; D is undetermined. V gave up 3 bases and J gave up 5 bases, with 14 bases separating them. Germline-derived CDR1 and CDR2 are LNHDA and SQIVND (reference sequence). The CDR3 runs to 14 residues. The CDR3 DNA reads TGTGCCAGTAGTATGAGGTCCGTGGCAAACGAGCAGTACTTC. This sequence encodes CASSMRSVANEQYF. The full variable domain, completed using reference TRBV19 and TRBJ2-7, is DGGITQSPKYLFRKEGQNVTLSCEQNLNHDAMYWYRQDPGQGLRLIYYSQIVNDFQKGDIAEGYSVSREKKESFPLTVTSAQKNPTAFYLCASSMRSVANEQYFGPGTRLTVT.

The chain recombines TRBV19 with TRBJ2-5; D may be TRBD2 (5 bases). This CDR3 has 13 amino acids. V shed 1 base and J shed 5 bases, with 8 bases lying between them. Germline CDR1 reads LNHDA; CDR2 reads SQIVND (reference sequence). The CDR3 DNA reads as TGTGCCAGTAGTATAGTGGGGAGCGAGACCCAGTACTTC. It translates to CASSIVGSETQYF.

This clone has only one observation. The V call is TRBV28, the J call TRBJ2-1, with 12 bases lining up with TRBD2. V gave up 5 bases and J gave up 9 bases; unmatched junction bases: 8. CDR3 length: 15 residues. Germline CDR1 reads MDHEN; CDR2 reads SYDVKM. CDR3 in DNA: TGTGCCAGCAGTCTAGGACTAGCGGGATCGGGTGAGCAGTTCTTC. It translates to CASSLGLAGSGEQFF.

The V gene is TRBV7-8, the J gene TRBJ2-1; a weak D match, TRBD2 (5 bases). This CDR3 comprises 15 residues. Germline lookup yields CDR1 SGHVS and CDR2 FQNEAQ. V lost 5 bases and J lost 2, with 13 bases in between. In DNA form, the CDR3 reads TGTGCCAGCAGCCTCGCCCCAGCGGCCTACAATGAGCAGTTCTTC. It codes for CASSLAPAAYNEQFF.

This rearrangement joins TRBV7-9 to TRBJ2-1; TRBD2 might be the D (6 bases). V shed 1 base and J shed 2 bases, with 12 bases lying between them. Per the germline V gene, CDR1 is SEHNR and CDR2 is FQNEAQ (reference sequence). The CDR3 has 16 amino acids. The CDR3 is CASSLDLALTYNEQFF. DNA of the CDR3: TGTGCCAGCAGCTTAGATCTAGCGTTAACCTACAATGAGCAGTTCTTC. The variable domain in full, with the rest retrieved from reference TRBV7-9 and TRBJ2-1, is DTGVSQNPRHKITKRGQNVTFRCDPISEHNRLYWYRQTLGQGPEFLTYFQNEAQLEKSRLLSDRFSAERPKGSFSTLEIQRTEQGDSAMYLCASSLDLALTYNEQFFGPGTRLTVL.

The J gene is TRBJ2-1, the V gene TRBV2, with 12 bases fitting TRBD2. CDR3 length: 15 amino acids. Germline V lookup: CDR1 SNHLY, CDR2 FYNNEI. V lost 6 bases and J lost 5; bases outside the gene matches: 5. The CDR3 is CASRDRTSGDNEQFF. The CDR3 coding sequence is TGTGCCAGCAGAGACCGGACTAGCGGGGACAATGAGCAGTTCTTC.

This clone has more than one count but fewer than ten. The CDR3 sequence: CASTFGRFEAFF. CDR3 coding DNA: TGTGCCAGCACCTTCGGGAGATTTGAAGCTTTCTTT. The chain links TRBV6-6 to TRBJ1-1, with D unresolved. The V end lost 7 bases, the J end lost 7 bases, and 13 bases lay between the germline ends. Germline CDR1 and CDR2: MNHNY and SVGAGI (reference sequence). The CDR3 is made up of 12 amino acids.

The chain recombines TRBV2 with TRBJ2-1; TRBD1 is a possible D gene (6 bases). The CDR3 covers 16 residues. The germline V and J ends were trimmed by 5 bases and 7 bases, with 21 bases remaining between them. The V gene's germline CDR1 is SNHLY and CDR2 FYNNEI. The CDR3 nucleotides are TGTGCCAGCAGTAAGGTGTTGGACAGTCGGGTAAATGAGCAGTTCTTC. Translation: CASSKVLDSRVNEQFF.

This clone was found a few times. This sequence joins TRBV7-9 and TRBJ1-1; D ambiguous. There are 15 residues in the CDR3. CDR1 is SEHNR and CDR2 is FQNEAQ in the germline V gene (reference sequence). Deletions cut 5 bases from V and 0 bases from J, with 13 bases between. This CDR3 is CASSLRGGLNTEAFF. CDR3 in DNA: TGTGCCAGCAGCCTTCGCGGAGGTTTGAACACTGAAGCTTTCTTT.

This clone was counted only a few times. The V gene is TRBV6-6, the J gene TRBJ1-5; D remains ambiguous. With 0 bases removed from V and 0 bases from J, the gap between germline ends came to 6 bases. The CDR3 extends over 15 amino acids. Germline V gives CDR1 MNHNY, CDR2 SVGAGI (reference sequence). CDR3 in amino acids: CASSYSRDSNQPQHF. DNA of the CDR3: TGTGCCAGCAGTTACTCACGGGATAGCAATCAGCCCCAGCATTTT.

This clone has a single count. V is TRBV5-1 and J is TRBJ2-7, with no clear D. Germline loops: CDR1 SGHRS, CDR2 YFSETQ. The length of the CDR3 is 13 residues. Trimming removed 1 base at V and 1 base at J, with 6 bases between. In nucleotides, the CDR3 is TGCGCCAGCAGCTTGTGGCAGTCCTACGAGCAGTACTTC. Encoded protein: CASSLWQSYEQYF.

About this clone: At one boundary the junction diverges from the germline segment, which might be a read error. The CDR3 region has the DNA TGTGCCAGCAGCCTAGCAGGTGGGGGACTCTACGAGCAGTACTTC. Protein sequence: CASSLAGGGLYEQYF. The rearrangement links TRBV7-8 to TRBJ2-7, with a tentative D call TRBD2 (6 bases). This CDR3 comprises 15 residues. The V gene's germline CDR1 is SGHVS and CDR2 FQNEAQ.

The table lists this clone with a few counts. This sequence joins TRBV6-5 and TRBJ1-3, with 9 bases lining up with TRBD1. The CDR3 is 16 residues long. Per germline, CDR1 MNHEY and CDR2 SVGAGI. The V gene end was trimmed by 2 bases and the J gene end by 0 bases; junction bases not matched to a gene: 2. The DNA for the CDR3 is TGTGCCAGCAGTTACGGGACAGGGATCTCTGGAAACACCATATATTTT. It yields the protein CASSYGTGISGNTIYF.

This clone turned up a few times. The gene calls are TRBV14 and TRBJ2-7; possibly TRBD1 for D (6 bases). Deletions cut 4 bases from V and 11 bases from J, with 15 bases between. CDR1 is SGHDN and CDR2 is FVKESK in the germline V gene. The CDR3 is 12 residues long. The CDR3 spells CASSRTVLMKYF. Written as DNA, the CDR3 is TGTGCCAGCAGCCGGACAGTCCTAATGAAGTACTTC.

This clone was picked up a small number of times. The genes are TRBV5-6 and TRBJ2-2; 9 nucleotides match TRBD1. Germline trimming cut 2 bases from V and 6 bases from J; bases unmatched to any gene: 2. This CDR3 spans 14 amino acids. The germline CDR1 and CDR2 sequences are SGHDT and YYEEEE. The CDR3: CASSFGTGPGELFF. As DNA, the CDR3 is TGTGCCAGCAGCTTCGGGACAGGGCCCGGGGAGCTGTTTTTT. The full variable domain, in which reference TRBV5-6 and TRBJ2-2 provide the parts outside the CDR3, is DAGVTQSPTHLIKTRGQQVTLRCSPKSGHDTVSWYQQALGQGPQFIFQYYEEEERQRGNFPDRFSGHQFPNYSSELNVNALLLGDSALYLCASSFGTGPGELFFGEGSRLTVL.